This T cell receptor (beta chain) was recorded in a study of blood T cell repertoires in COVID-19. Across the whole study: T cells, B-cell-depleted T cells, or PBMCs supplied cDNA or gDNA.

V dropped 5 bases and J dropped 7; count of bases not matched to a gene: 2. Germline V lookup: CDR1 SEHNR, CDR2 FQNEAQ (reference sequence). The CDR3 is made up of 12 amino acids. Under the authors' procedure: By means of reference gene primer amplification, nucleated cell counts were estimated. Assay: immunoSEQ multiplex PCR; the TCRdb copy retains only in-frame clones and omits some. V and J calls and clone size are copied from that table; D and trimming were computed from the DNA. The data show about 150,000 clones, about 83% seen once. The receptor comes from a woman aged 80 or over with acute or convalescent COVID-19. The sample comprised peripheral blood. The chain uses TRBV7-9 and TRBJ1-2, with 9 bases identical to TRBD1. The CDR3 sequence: CASSRDRAGYTF. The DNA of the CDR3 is TGTGCCAGCAGCCGGGACAGGGCTGGCTACACCTTC.